This record looks at one T cell receptor beta chain sequence and its context. What it recognizes is unknown. Nashville, Tennessee was home to all donors, who were Caucasian adults. Subsets obtained from CD4+ cells comprised CD45RA+ naive and CD45RA-negative memory cells. This sample is part of a study of shared clonotypes between healthy human individuals. Study results and caveats: Clonotype sharing across several donors was observed for around 4.8% of naive CD4 clonotypes.

This CDR3 region has 16 residues. The V gene end was trimmed by 4 bases and the J gene end by 2 bases; junction bases not matched to a gene: 9. CDR1 and CDR2 (germline): SGHTA, FQGTGA. This was a deep-level run. Sequenced by immunoSEQ multiplex PCR; TCRdb stores in-frame clones only, minus some. Seen here are over a million clones, about 70% observed once, and the top ten hold over 1.3%. The chain employs TRBV7-3 and TRBJ2-3, with TRBD2 matching over 7 bases. The origin of this receptor is a man aged 18 to 30 in good health. The sample consisted of memory CD4+ T cells sorted from blood. The subset here: CD45RA-negative fraction. Here the CDR3 reads CASSSGEGRATDTQYF. The CDR3 bases are TGTGCCAGCAGCTCCGGGGAGGGCAGGGCCACAGATACGCAGTATTTT. The full variable domain, rest sourced from reference TRBV7-3 and TRBJ2-3, is GAGVSQTPSNKVTEKGKYVELRCDPISGHTALYWYRQSLGQGPEFLIYFQGTGAADDSGLPNDRFFAVRPEGSVSTLKIQRTERGDSAVYLCASSSGEGRATDTQYFGPGTRLTVL.